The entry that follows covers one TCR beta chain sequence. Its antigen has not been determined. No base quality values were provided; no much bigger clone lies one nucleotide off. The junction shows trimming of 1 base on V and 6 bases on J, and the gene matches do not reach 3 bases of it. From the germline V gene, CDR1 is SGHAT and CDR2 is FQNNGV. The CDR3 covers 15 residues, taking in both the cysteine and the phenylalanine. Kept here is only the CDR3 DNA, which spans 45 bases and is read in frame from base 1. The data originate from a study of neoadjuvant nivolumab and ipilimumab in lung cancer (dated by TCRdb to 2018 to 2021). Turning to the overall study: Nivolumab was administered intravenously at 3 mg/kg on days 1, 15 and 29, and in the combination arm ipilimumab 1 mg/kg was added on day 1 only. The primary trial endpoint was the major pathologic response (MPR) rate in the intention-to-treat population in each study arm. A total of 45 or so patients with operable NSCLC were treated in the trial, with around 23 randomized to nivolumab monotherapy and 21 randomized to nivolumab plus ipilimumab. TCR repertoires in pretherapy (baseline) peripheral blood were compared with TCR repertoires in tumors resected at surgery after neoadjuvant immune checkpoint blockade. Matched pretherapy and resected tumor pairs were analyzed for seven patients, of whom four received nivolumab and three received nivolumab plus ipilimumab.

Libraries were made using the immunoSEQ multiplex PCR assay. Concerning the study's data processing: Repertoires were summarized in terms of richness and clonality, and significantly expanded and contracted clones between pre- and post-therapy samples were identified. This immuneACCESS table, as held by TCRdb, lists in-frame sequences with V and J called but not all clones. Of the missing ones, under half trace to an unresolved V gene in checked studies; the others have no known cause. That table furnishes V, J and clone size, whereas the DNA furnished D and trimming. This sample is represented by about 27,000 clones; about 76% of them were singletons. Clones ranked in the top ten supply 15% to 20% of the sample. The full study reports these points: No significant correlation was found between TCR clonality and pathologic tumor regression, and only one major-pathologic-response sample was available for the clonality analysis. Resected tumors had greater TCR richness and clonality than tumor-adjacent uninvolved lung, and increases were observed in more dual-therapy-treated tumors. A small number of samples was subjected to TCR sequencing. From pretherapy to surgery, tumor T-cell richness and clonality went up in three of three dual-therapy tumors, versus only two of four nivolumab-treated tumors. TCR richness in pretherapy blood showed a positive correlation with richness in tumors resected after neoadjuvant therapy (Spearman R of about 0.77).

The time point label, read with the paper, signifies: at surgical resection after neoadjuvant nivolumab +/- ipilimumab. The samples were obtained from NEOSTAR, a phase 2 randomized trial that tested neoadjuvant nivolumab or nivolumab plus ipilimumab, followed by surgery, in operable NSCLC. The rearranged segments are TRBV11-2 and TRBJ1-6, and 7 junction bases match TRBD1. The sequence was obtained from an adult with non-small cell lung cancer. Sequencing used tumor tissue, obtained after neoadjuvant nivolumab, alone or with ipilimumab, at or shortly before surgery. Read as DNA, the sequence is TGTGCCAGCAGCTTAGTCGGGACAGTTAATTCACCCCTCCACTTT. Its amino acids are CASSLVGTVNSPLHF.